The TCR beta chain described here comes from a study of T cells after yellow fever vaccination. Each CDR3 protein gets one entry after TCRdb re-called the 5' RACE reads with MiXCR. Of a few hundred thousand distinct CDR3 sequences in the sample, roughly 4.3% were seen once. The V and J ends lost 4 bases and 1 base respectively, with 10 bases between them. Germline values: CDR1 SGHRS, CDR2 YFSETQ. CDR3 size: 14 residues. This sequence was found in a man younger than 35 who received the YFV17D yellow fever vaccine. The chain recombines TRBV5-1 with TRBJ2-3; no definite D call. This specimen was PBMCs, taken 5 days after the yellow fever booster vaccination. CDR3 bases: TGCGCCAGCAGCGTGGGTAGCCGCACAGATACGCAGTATTTT. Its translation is CASSVGSRTDTQYF. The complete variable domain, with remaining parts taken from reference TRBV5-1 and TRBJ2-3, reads KAGVTQTPRYLIKTRGQQVTLSCSPISGHRSVSWYQQTPGQGLQFLFEYFSETQRNKGNFPGRFSGRQFSNSRSEMNVSTLELGDSALYLCASSVGSRTDTQYFGPGTRLTVL.